The next 27 T cell receptor beta chains were all read from a single sample in a study of CD8 T cells in ankylosing spondylitis. TCRdb processed the 5' RACE reads anew with MiXCR; each CDR3 protein has one entry. Of about 33,000 distinct CDR3 sequences listed, 9.5% to 11% are singletons. The sample taken for sequencing was synovial fluid, either unsorted or a sorted T cell fraction (not recorded which). The receptors originated from a male donor with ankylosing spondylitis.

This clonotype has more than one count but fewer than ten. The chain carries TRBV20-1 and TRBJ1-5; possible D gene TRBD1, 5 bases. Trimming stripped 4 bases from V and 2 bases from J, with 9 bases between. The V gene's germline CDR1 is DFQATT and CDR2 SNEGSKA (reference sequence). The CDR3 covers 13 residues. The DNA of the CDR3 is TGCAGTGCTATTTCGGGGGGCAATCAGCCCCAGCATTTT. Amino acid sequence: CSAISGGNQPQHF.

This clonotype was counted many times. This chain uses TRBV6-5 with TRBJ1-2; 8 bases agree with TRBD1. Per germline, CDR1 MNHEY and CDR2 SVGAGI. CDR3 length: 16 amino acids. The V and J ends lost 0 bases and 6 bases, in that order; junction bases with no gene match: 9. The CDR3 DNA follows: TGTGCCAGCAGTTACTCGAAGGTGCTACAGGGGGATGGCTACACCTTC. Translated, it gives CASSYSKVLQGDGYTF.

This clonotype was counted many times. The chain has TRBV5-1 and TRBJ2-1, with 12 bases aligning to TRBD2. The germline gives CDR1 SGHRS, CDR2 YFSETQ. V lost 1 base, J lost 1 base, and 0 bases stayed unmatched. CDR3 length: 16 amino acids. The CDR3 is CASSLTSGRSYNEQFF. In DNA form, the CDR3 reads TGCGCCAGCAGCTTGACTAGCGGGAGGTCCTACAATGAGCAGTTCTTC.

The table lists this clonotype with many counts. The chain couples TRBV7-8 to TRBJ2-7, with no clear D. V dropped 3 bases and J dropped 2 bases, with 8 bases sitting between them. This CDR3 contains 13 residues. Per germline, CDR1 SGHVS and CDR2 FQNEAQ. The chain's CDR3 is CASSLGGTYEQYF. The CDR3 region has the DNA TGTGCCAGCAGCTTGGGTGGAACCTACGAGCAGTACTTC.

This clonotype has ten or more counts. Relative to the germline gene, one junction end is altered; a read error may explain this. V and J are TRBV4-3 and TRBJ2-1, with 9 bases lining up with TRBD2. Germline CDR1 and CDR2: LGHNA and YSLEER. The CDR3 length is 15 residues. Here the CDR3 DNA reads TGCGCCAGCAGTCAAGGCTTAGCGGGAGTTAATGAGCAGTTCTTC. It translates to CASSQGLAGVNEQFF.

The chain links TRBV6-4 to TRBJ1-5; D is uncertain. CDR3 length equals 13 residues. Germline V gives CDR1 MRHNA, CDR2 SNTAGT. Trimming left V 2 bases short and J 3 bases short, with 5 bases between. The CDR3 reads CASSDGPNQPQHF. DNA for the CDR3: TGTGCCAGCAGTGACGGTCCCAATCAGCCCCAGCATTTT.

The chain couples TRBV5-6 to TRBJ2-7; no reliable D call. The germline V and J ends were trimmed by 0 bases and 6 bases, with 10 bases remaining between them. Germline V CDR1 and CDR2: SGHDT, YYEEEE. CDR3 length equals 13 residues. CDR3 residues: CASSLDILGEQYF. Written as DNA, the CDR3 is TGTGCCAGCAGCTTGGACATCCTTGGCGAGCAGTACTTC.

Ten or more counts support this clonotype. The chain carries TRBV6-1 and TRBJ2-5; possibly TRBD1 or TRBD2 for D (5 bases each). Trimming pared 6 bases from V and 5 bases from J, leaving 19 bases between. CDR1 and CDR2 from the germline V gene are MNHNS and SASEGT. The CDR3 contains 15 residues. CDR3 in amino acids: CASRPWRGAGETQYF. Written as DNA, the CDR3 is TGTGCCAGCAGACCCTGGAGAGGGGCAGGGGAGACCCAGTACTTC.

In regard to this clonotype: This may stem from a read error, because a much larger clone lies one nucleotide away. CDR3 nucleotide sequence: TGTGCCAGCAGCCGCTCTAGCAGGAGGGGGAATGAGCAGTTCTTC. Its translation is CASSRSSRRGNEQFF. V usage is TRBV3-1 and J usage is TRBJ2-1; D tentatively reads TRBD1 or TRBD2 (6 bases each). Trimming stripped 4 bases from V and 7 bases from J, with 17 bases between. The CDR3 extends over 15 amino acids. Germline values: CDR1 LGHDT, CDR2 YNNKEL (reference sequence).

This clonotype was seen ten or more times. The DNA is left out, because the CDR3 cannot be placed on it with certainty; the CDR3 is given as TCRdb lists it. The rearrangement links TRBV19 to TRBJ2-2. The CDR3 length is 15 residues, termini included. CDR1 and CDR2 from the germline V gene are LNHDA and SQIVND (reference sequence). This CDR3 is CASSMLLNTGELFFF.

This clonotype was picked up a small number of times. This rearrangement joins TRBV13 to TRBJ2-1; D not certain. The ends were cut back, 0 bases at V and 7 bases at J, with 4 bases in the middle. The CDR3 extends over 12 amino acids. Germline CDR1 PRHDT, CDR2 FYEKMQ (reference sequence). DNA of the CDR3: TGTGCCAGCAGCTTAGGACCGAATGAGCAGTTCTTC. Its protein is CASSLGPNEQFF.

V is TRBV28 and J is TRBJ1-5; D might be TRBD1 (5 bases). Germline V CDR1 and CDR2: MDHEN, SYDVKM. Trimming left V 3 bases short and J 1 base short, with 10 bases between. This CDR3 contains 15 residues. The CDR3 bases are TGTGCCAGCAGTTTTCGGCAGGGCAGCAATCAGCCCCAGCATTTT. The encoded protein is CASSFRQGSNQPQHF.

This clonotype was recorded a few times. The chain combines TRBV12-3 or TRBV12-4 with TRBJ2-1, with a tentative D call TRBD1 (6 bases). Trimming removed 6 bases at V and 9 bases at J, with 15 bases between. This CDR3 region has 13 residues. Written as DNA, the CDR3 is TGTGCCAGCAGCGAGGACAGACCTCCTGAGCAGTTCTTC. It yields the protein CASSEDRPPEQFF.

This clonotype was seen many times. This rearrangement joins TRBV10-3 to TRBJ2-7; D may match TRBD1 or TRBD2 (6 bases each). Germline-derived CDR1 and CDR2 are ENHRY and SYGVKD. The CDR3 loop spans 15 amino acids. Trimming shortened V by 8 bases and J by 3 bases, and 20 bases separated the two germline ends. The CDR3 protein is CAISRGERPFYEQYF. The DNA of the CDR3 is TGTGCCATCTCGAGGGGGGAGCGACCCTTCTACGAGCAGTACTTC.

The table lists this clonotype with many counts. J is TRBJ1-1 and V is TRBV29-1; no reliable D call. The CDR3 is 12 residues long. With 7 bases removed from V and 0 bases from J, the gap between germline ends came to 9 bases. Germline assignment: CDR1 SQVTM and CDR2 ANQGSEA. The CDR3 here is CSAGYMNTEAFF. In nucleotides, the CDR3 is TGCAGCGCCGGCTATATGAACACTGAAGCTTTCTTT.

This clonotype was seen more than once but under ten times. The chain combines TRBV7-8 with TRBJ2-7; TRBD2 matches at 7 bases. The CDR3 contains 18 residues. Germline CDR1 and CDR2: SGHVS and FQNEAQ. V shed 4 bases, J shed 5 bases, and the junction held 20 bases outside the gene matches. The CDR3 loop is CASSSRAFTGGTAHEQYF. CDR3 nucleotide sequence: TGTGCCAGCAGCTCCCGCGCTTTTACGGGAGGTACCGCCCACGAGCAGTACTTC. The entire variable domain, with the rest obtained from reference TRBV7-8 and TRBJ2-7, is as follows: GAGVSQSPRYKVAKRGQDVALRCDPISGHVSLFWYQQALGQGPEFLTYFQNEAQLDKSGLPSDRFFAERPEGSVSTLKIQRTQQEDSAVYLCASSSRAFTGGTAHEQYFGPGTRLTVT.

A few counts support this clonotype. The chain carries TRBV7-9 and TRBJ2-7, with D uncertain. The germline CDR1 and CDR2 sequences are SEHNR and FQNEAQ (reference sequence). The CDR3 runs 11 residues. Trimming stripped 5 bases from V and 5 bases from J, with 7 bases between. The CDR3, as DNA: TGTGCCAGCAGCCCAGCCGACGAGCAGTACTTC. The encoded protein is CASSPADEQYF.

This clonotype was counted between two and nine times. The chain recombines TRBV12-3 or TRBV12-4 with TRBJ2-3; 7 bases match TRBD2. The CDR3 spans 19 residues. This chain's CDR3 is CTRSLAQTGGTSSTDTQYF. CDR3 DNA sequence: TGTACCCGCAGTTTAGCGCAGACGGGAGGCACTTCTAGCACAGATACGCAGTATTTT.

This clonotype was counted between two and nine times. The chain carries TRBV20-1 and TRBJ2-1; 7 nucleotides agree with TRBD2. There are 14 residues in the CDR3. The junction had 5 bases not matched to a gene; V was cut back by 3 bases and J by 3 bases. Germline lookup yields CDR1 DFQATT and CDR2 SNEGSKA (reference sequence). The CDR3 loop is CSARGLSGYNEQFF. The DNA of the CDR3 is TGCAGTGCTAGGGGACTAAGCGGCTACAATGAGCAGTTCTTC.

This clonotype has at least ten counts. The chain couples TRBV7-9 to TRBJ2-7; TRBD2 might be the D (6 bases). The germline CDR1 and CDR2 sequences are SEHNR and FQNEAQ (reference sequence). Trimming took 4 bases from V and 2 from J, leaving 12 bases between them. The CDR3 has 14 amino acids. CDR3 nucleotide sequence: TGTGCCAGCAGCTCCCGGGACTTAACCTACGAGCAGTACTTC. This gives the protein CASSSRDLTYEQYF. The full variable domain, rest sourced from reference TRBV7-9 and TRBJ2-7, is DTGVSQNPRHKITKRGQNVTFRCDPISEHNRLYWYRQTLGQGPEFLTYFQNEAQLEKSRLLSDRFSAERPKGSFSTLEIQRTEQGDSAMYLCASSSRDLTYEQYFGPGTRLTVT.

This clonotype showed up many times. V and J are TRBV29-1 and TRBJ1-1; D gene ambiguous. Germline V lookup: CDR1 SQVTM, CDR2 ANQGSEA. The CDR3 runs to 10 residues. Trimming took 7 bases from V and 7 from J, leaving 10 bases between them. CDR3 bases: TGCAGCGGGTCGGATGGTGAAGCTTTCTTT. As protein: CSGSDGEAFF.

This rearrangement joins TRBV29-1 to TRBJ2-1; tentatively, D is TRBD1 (5 bases). V was cut by 8 bases and J by 9 bases, with 20 bases left in between. The CDR3 runs 13 residues. CDR1 and CDR2 from the germline V gene are SQVTM and ANQGSEA. The chain's CDR3 is CSYPGKVLGEQFF. The CDR3 DNA reads as TGCAGCTACCCAGGGAAGGTCTTGGGTGAGCAGTTCTTC.

On this clonotype itself: This could be a read error, since a much larger clone is one nucleotide away. The gene calls are TRBV20-1 and TRBJ2-1; 11 positions match TRBD2. The CDR3 spans 15 residues. J gave up 5 bases and V 8 bases, and 11 bases lay outside the gene matches. Looked up from germline, CDR1 is DFQATT and CDR2 is SNEGSKA (reference sequence). The CDR3 DNA reads as TGCAGTTCTCCTATAGCGGGAGGGTTTGACAATGAGCAGTTCTTC. Translated: CSSPIAGGFDNEQFF.

The V and J genes are TRBV21-1 and TRBJ1-1; the table's D call, TRBD1, was not checked against the DNA. TRBV21-1 is a known pseudogene. The CDR3 is made up of 13 amino acids. The CDR3 nucleotides are TGTGCCAGCCCCGGTACAAGGGGGACTGAAGCTTTCTTT. Translating gives CASPGTRGTEAFF.

The V and J genes are TRBV9 and TRBJ1-1; D not resolved. Germline V CDR1 and CDR2: SGDLS, YYNGEE. This CDR3 spans 14 amino acids. The V gene lost 5 bases and the J gene lost 5 bases, with 16 bases spanning the gap. The CDR3 reads CASSPRRSGTEAFF. In nucleotides, the CDR3 is TGTGCCAGCAGTCCAAGGAGATCGGGGACTGAAGCTTTCTTT.

The chain joins TRBV5-1 to TRBJ2-2, with 8 positions matching TRBD2. The CDR3 has 17 residues. The J segment lost 4 bases and the V segment lost 7 bases, leaving 15 bases of the junction unmatched. Germline V gene lookup returns CDR1 SGHRS and CDR2 YFSETQ. The DNA for the CDR3 is TGCGCCAGCCGAGCGGGAGCAGGGACTCCGACCACCGGGGAGCTGTTTTTT. Amino acid sequence: CASRAGAGTPTTGELFF.

This rearrangement joins TRBV30 to TRBJ1-3; perhaps TRBD1 as D (5 bases). This CDR3 is 13 amino acids long. CDR1 and CDR2 from the germline V gene are GTSNPN and SVGIG (reference sequence). V lost 8 bases to trimming and J lost 5 bases, with 16 bases between them. DNA of the CDR3: TGTGCCGGGGGGGGTGTTGTGAGAAACACCATATATTTT. Translation gives CAGGGVVRNTIYF.